What follows are 16 T cell receptor beta chains derived from one specimen sequenced in a study of T cell responses to AZD1222 COVID-19 vaccine. This table comes from immunoSEQ multiplex PCR, and its TCRdb copy is limited to in-frame clones, with some not included. The sample has about 94,000 clones; 70% to 90% are singletons. The source material was peripheral blood, sampled 28 days after the second AZD1222 dose. The source of these receptors is an adult who received the AZD1222 COVID-19 vaccine.

The V and J genes are TRBV12-5 and TRBJ2-1; either TRBD1 or TRBD2 may fit D (5 bases each). The germline V gene encodes CDR1 LGHNT and CDR2 FRNRAP. This CDR3 contains 16 residues. V lost 3 bases, J lost 5 bases, and 17 bases lay in between. DNA of the CDR3: TGTGCTAGTGGTTTAGGGCTGCCCGGGGCAAACAATGAGCAGTTCTTC. Its protein is CASGLGLPGANNEQFF.

The rearrangement links TRBV5-1 to TRBJ1-2; 7 nucleotides align to TRBD1. The CDR3 runs 17 residues. Germline assignment: CDR1 SGHRS and CDR2 YFSETQ. V was pared by 2 bases and J by 3 bases, with 13 bases of the junction left unmatched. The CDR3 loop is CASSLGGQARGDYGYTF. The CDR3 region has the DNA TGCGCCAGCAGCTTAGGAGGACAGGCGCGCGGGGACTATGGCTACACCTTC.

J is TRBJ2-7 and V is TRBV3-1 (or the pseudogene TRBV3-2), with 10 bases fitting TRBD1. CDR3 length: 15 residues. Germline V lookup: CDR1 LGHDT, CDR2 YNNKEL (reference sequence). V lost 0 bases to trimming and J lost 2 bases; unmatched junction nucleotides: 1. CDR3 protein: CASSQEGTGAYEQYF. The CDR3 DNA reads TGTGCCAGCAGCCAAGAGGGGACAGGGGCCTACGAGCAGTACTTC.

This chain uses TRBV3-1 (or the pseudogene TRBV3-2) with TRBJ2-4; TRBD1 matches at 9 bases. Germline CDR1 and CDR2: LGHDT and YNNKEL (reference sequence). Germline trimming cut 3 bases from V and 0 bases from J; bases unmatched to any gene: 9. There are 18 residues in the CDR3. Here the CDR3 DNA reads TGTGCCAGCAGCCACGAAACACAGGGGGCTTTAGCCAAAAACATTCAGTACTTC. This sequence encodes CASSHETQGALAKNIQYF.

V gene TRBV18 combines with J gene TRBJ1-4; no clear D. With 0 bases removed from V and 4 bases from J, the gap between germline ends came to 9 bases. The CDR3 has 15 amino acids. The germline V gene encodes CDR1 KGHSH and CDR2 LQKENI. The CDR3 nucleotides read TGTGCCAGCTCACCACCGTGGGCCCTTAATGAAAAACTGTTTTTT. Translating gives CASSPPWALNEKLFF.

This clone was observed once. V gene TRBV5-1 combines with J gene TRBJ1-3; D perhaps matches TRBD1 (6 bases). Germline V lookup: CDR1 SGHRS, CDR2 YFSETQ. Trimming pared 6 bases from V and 0 bases from J, leaving 19 bases between. The CDR3 runs 17 residues. CDR3 sequence (DNA): TGCGCCAGCACCTGGGAAGGGGGGCCCATCTCTGGAAACACCATATATTTT. Translated, it gives CASTWEGGPISGNTIYF.

The chain employs TRBV5-1 and TRBJ2-3; perhaps D is TRBD1 or TRBD2 (6 bases each). The V gene lost 2 bases and the J gene lost 8 bases, with 21 bases spanning the gap. Germline CDR1 and CDR2: SGHRS and YFSETQ. This CDR3 has 16 residues. The CDR3: CASSFEVEGGSGTQYF. The CDR3 DNA is TGCGCCAGCAGCTTCGAGGTAGAGGGGGGAAGCGGTACGCAGTATTTT.

The chain carries TRBV7-2 and TRBJ2-7; TRBD2 matches 8 bases. The CDR3 has 17 residues. Germline loops: CDR1 SGHTA, CDR2 FQGNSA. With V trimmed by 3 bases and J by 1 base, 11 bases remained unmatched. The CDR3 is CASSFLVGSGRSYEQYF. As DNA, the CDR3 is TGTGCCAGCAGCTTCCTCGTCGGCAGCGGGAGATCCTACGAGCAGTACTTC.

The CDR3 protein is CASGLDSNSGGYTF. CDR3 DNA sequence: TGTGCTAGTGGCCTGGACAGTAACTCGGGTGGCTACACCTTC. The V and J genes are TRBV12-5 and TRBJ1-2; a weak D match, TRBD1 (6 bases). V was clipped by 6 bases and J by 7 bases, with 18 bases between them. CDR1 and CDR2 (germline): LGHNT, FRNRAP. The CDR3 has 14 residues.

The chain recombines TRBV3-1 (or the pseudogene TRBV3-2) with TRBJ2-7; D is undetermined. V lost 0 bases, J lost 5 bases, and 8 bases lay in between. Germline assignment: CDR1 LGHDT and CDR2 YNNKEL (reference sequence). This CDR3 is built from 13 residues. The CDR3: CASSQEGFHEQYF. The CDR3 nucleotides read TGTGCCAGCAGCCAAGAGGGGTTCCACGAGCAGTACTTC.

The chain employs TRBV6-5 and TRBJ2-5; D perhaps matches TRBD1 (7 bases). Germline CDR1 reads MNHEY; CDR2 reads SVGAGI. Trimming took off 5 bases at V and 4 bases at J, with 14 bases between the two ends. The CDR3 loop spans 14 amino acids. The CDR3 here is CASSPDREVETQYF. The DNA of the CDR3 is TGTGCCAGCAGTCCAGACAGGGAGGTAGAGACCCAGTACTTC.

Comments on this clone: Distinct nucleotide sequences in the sample also encode this CDR3. The chain links TRBV27 to TRBJ2-4; tentatively, D is TRBD1 (5 bases). Deletions cut 2 bases from V and 6 bases from J, with 8 bases between. The germline gives CDR1 MNHEY, CDR2 SMNVEV (reference sequence). The length of the CDR3 is 13 residues. The CDR3 nucleotides are TGTGCCAGCAGTTTAAGTCAGGGAAACATTCAGTACTTC. Translating it yields CASSLSQGNIQYF.

The chain is built from TRBV5-1 and TRBJ2-1, with TRBD2 identical over 9 bases. Per the germline V gene, CDR1 is SGHRS and CDR2 is YFSETQ. CDR3 length: 16 residues. V trimming: 4 bases; J trimming: 5 bases; junction bases outside the gene matches: 10. The CDR3 here is CASSLRLAESHNEQFF. CDR3 nucleotide sequence: TGCGCCAGCAGCCTCCGACTAGCGGAGTCCCACAATGAGCAGTTCTTC.

V and J are TRBV27 and TRBJ2-7, with 8 bases that match TRBD2. Unmatched junction bases numbered 9, after V lost 3 bases and J lost 2 bases. The CDR3 loop spans 16 amino acids. Germline V gene data show CDR1 as MNHEY and CDR2 as SMNVEV (reference sequence). This CDR3 is CASSFLLAGDTYEQYF. CDR3 in DNA: TGTGCCAGCAGTTTCTTGCTAGCGGGCGACACCTACGAGCAGTACTTC.

Only one count was recorded for this clone. The gene calls are TRBV12-3 or TRBV12-4 and TRBJ1-2; D gene unclear. V gave up 2 bases and J gave up 6 bases, with 10 bases separating them. The length of the CDR3 is 13 residues. As DNA, the CDR3 is TGTGCCAGCAGTTTAATGGCAGGCGATGGCTACACCTTC. Translating it yields CASSLMAGDGYTF.

The chain recombines TRBV10-3 with TRBJ1-1, with D unresolved. The CDR3 is 14 amino acids. With 10 bases removed from V and 0 bases from J, the gap between germline ends came to 15 bases. Germline V gene lookup returns CDR1 ENHRY and CDR2 SYGVKD. The CDR3 sequence: CATAGGVLNTEAFF. In DNA form, the CDR3 reads TGTGCCACCGCAGGCGGGGTATTGAACACTGAAGCTTTCTTT.